The following is a T cell receptor (beta chain) sequence with its context. No antigen is known for it. Base qualities are not recorded, but no much larger clone differs from it by a single base. Its CDR3 holds 16 amino acids, cysteine through phenylalanine. Solely the CDR3 DNA is kept, with 48 bases framed from the first base. CDR1 and CDR2 are drawn from the germline V gene: SGHVS, FQNEAQ. V has 4 bases trimmed and J has 0 bases trimmed; junction bases matching no gene number 5. The source of the sample is a study of blood T cell repertoires in COVID-19 (TCRdb year 2020). For the wider study: The collaborator samples originated in the United States, Italy and Spain and spanned the acute and convalescent phases of COVID-19. The prospective study material was composed of cDNA or gDNA derived from T cells, B-cell-depleted T cells, or PBMCs. Deeply sampled blood TCRbeta repertoires from subjects exposed to, actively infected with, or recovered from COVID-19 were included in the dataset. The repertoires were released in a freely available public database meant as a resource for research on the immune response to SARS-CoV-2. Samples came from the ongoing ImmuneRACE study (first 160 participants) plus 1,254 subjects from 6 global collaborators. Nearly every sample came with metadata listing a de-identified subject ID, COVID-19 status, age in years and sex. Where available, HLA class I and class II types were taken from metadata supplied by the sample provider and were not determined by assay-based typing.

Participants in the prospective study were enrolled through a virtual design, were aged roughly 18 to 100 years, and lived in approximately 25 United States geographic areas. To assign participants to cohorts, the prospective study relied on clinical history that participants themselves reported in a screening survey and a study questionnaire. For ImmuneRACE Cohort 3, a participant was defined as recovered based on two consecutive negative NP/OP PCR tests, clearance by a healthcare professional, or resolution of symptoms. In the prospective study, mobile phlebotomists collected whole blood, serum and a nasopharyngeal or oropharyngeal swab from each participant. Over a roughly two-month period, participants in the prospective study had the option of providing additional blood draws and questionnaires. Blood samples from the prospective study were shipped frozen or at room temperature prior to DNA extraction.

TCRbeta CDR3 regions were amplified from genomic DNA using the immunoSEQ Assay, a bias-controlled multiplex PCR. Concerning the study's data processing: Nucleated cell counts per sample were estimated from amplification of reference gene primers within the assay. Sequence reads were collapsed and filtered to measure the absolute abundance of every unique TCRbeta CDR3 rearrangement. For each sample, productive Simpson clonality was calculated by taking the square root of Simpson's diversity index across productive rearrangements. TCRdb took over this immuneACCESS table, retaining in-frame rearrangements with V and J assigned. Such tables are incomplete; in checked studies, under half of the missing clones stem from an unresolved V gene, and the remainder is unexplained. V, J and clone size are taken as reported in that table, and D and trimming were inferred from the DNA itself. For this sample there are fewer than 400,000 clones; 80% to 90% appear just once. Around 8.9% of the sample goes to the ten largest clones.

Summary of the overall study and its limitations: Clinical and demographic metadata were provided uncurated, with the amount varying by source and participant.

Sequencing was done on a sample of PBMCs or T cells enriched from blood (not recorded which). This chain is built from TRBV7-8 and TRBJ1-3; TRBD1 aligns with 8 central bases. The sequence was obtained from a woman between 18 and 29 years old who had recovered from COVID-19. The DNA sequence follows: TGTGCCAGCAGCTCGGGGGACAGGAGCTCTGGAAACACCATATATTTT. This sequence encodes CASSSGDRSSGNTIYF.